These 25 T cell receptor beta chains originate from one sample sequenced in a study of T cell changes during pregnancy in multiple sclerosis. The table came from immunoSEQ multiplex PCR; TCRdb's copy has only in-frame clones and leaves some out. Of 75,000 to 80,000 clones detected, 89% appear once; the ten largest clones hold 1.5% to 2%. Sequences were derived from peripheral blood, sampled before pregnancy. Source of these receptors: a female donor with multiple sclerosis, enrolled in a pregnancy study.

This clone has a handful of counts. The rearrangement links TRBV28 to TRBJ2-7, with 11 positions matching TRBD2. Germline CDR1 MDHEN, CDR2 SYDVKM. The CDR3 loop spans 15 amino acids. Trimming took 4 bases from V and 4 from J; bases not matched to a gene: 6. CDR3 in amino acids: CASSSLAGGLYEQYF. In nucleotides, the CDR3 is TGTGCCAGCAGTTCGTTAGCGGGGGGGCTATACGAGCAGTACTTC.

V is TRBV19 and J is TRBJ1-1, with no clear D. From germline, CDR1 is LNHDA and CDR2 SQIVND (reference sequence). The CDR3 is 14 amino acids. V was shortened by 3 bases and J by 3 bases, with 11 bases between the two germline ends. The CDR3 nucleotides read TGTGCCAGTAGTATTGGGCCGCGGGACACTGAAGCTTTCTTT. As protein: CASSIGPRDTEAFF.

V is TRBV6-1 and J is TRBJ1-2, with D unresolved. This CDR3 region has 15 residues. Germline loops: CDR1 MNHNS, CDR2 SASEGT. V lost 0 bases and J 8 bases, leaving 16 bases between the germline ends. The DNA of the CDR3 is TGTGCCAGCAGTGAAGCCCGCCTAGTGGTTTTCGGCTACACCTTC. Amino acids: CASSEARLVVFGYTF.

This sequence joins TRBV27 and TRBJ1-4, with 8 bases matching TRBD1. CDR1 MNHEY and CDR2 SMNVEV come from the germline V gene (reference sequence). The CDR3 runs to 13 residues. The V gene end was trimmed by 5 bases and the J gene end by 8 bases; junction bases not matched to a gene: 4. The CDR3 region has the DNA TGTGCCAGCAGTGAGGACAGGGACGAAAAACTGTTTTTT. This codes for CASSEDRDEKLFF.

The CDR3 protein is CASSLKPGTYEQYF. As DNA, the CDR3 is TGTGCCAGCAGTCTTAAACCGGGAACCTACGAGCAGTACTTC. This chain joins TRBV27 and TRBJ2-7, with a possible D match to TRBD2 (5 bases). The length of the CDR3 is 14 residues. Germline loops: CDR1 MNHEY, CDR2 SMNVEV (reference sequence). V was shortened by 5 bases and J by 2 bases, with 13 bases between the two germline ends.

The rearrangement joins TRBV29-1 to TRBJ2-3; no definite D call. CDR3 size: 12 residues. Germline CDR1 SQVTM, CDR2 ANQGSEA. Between the trimmed V and J ends, which lost 2 bases and 1 base, there was a span of 4 bases. This CDR3 reads CSVESRTDTQYF. The DNA of the CDR3 is TGCAGCGTTGAAAGCCGCACAGATACGCAGTATTTT.

This clone has just a few counts. This chain joins TRBV5-1 and TRBJ1-1; tentative D call: TRBD1 (5 bases). Germline CDR1 reads SGHRS; CDR2 reads YFSETQ. The CDR3 has 16 residues. V was shortened by 2 bases and J by 7 bases, with 21 bases between the two germline ends. DNA of the CDR3: TGCGCCAGCAGCTTTACGGGCCGACAGTCTCTGGGTGAAGCTTTCTTT. It encodes CASSFTGRQSLGEAFF.

The rearrangement joins TRBV30 to TRBJ1-2; 9 nucleotides agree with TRBD1. Germline CDR1 is GTSNPN and CDR2 is SVGIG (reference sequence). The length of the CDR3 is 13 residues. V was clipped by 3 bases and J by 8 bases; unmatched bases: 7. In DNA form, the CDR3 reads TGTGCCTGGAGCCTAGGGACAGGGATGGGCTACACCTTC. Amino acid sequence: CAWSLGTGMGYTF.

The chain couples TRBV18 to TRBJ1-2, with D hard to call. Looked up from germline, CDR1 is KGHSH and CDR2 is LQKENI. This CDR3 comprises 12 residues. V lost 3 bases, J lost 1 base, and 3 bases lay in between. The CDR3 spells CASSPYNYGYTF. CDR3 nucleotides: TGTGCCAGCTCACCGTATAACTATGGCTACACCTTC.

About this clone: The sample carries other DNA sequences with the same CDR3. The chain is built from TRBV4-3 and TRBJ2-7; no clear D. The CDR3 covers 16 residues. CDR1 and CDR2 from the germline V gene are LGHNA and YSLEER. The germline V and J ends were trimmed by 0 bases and 0 bases, with 12 bases remaining between them. The CDR3 spells CASSQDTTRGSYEQYF. The CDR3 nucleotides are TGCGCCAGCAGCCAAGATACGACCAGAGGCTCCTACGAGCAGTACTTC.

The chain uses TRBV4-1 and TRBJ2-5, with D possibly matching TRBD1 (6 bases). The CDR3 contains 14 residues. Looked up from germline, CDR1 is MGHRA and CDR2 is YSYEKL. Trimming shortened V by 4 bases and J by 0 bases, and 9 bases separated the two germline ends. DNA for the CDR3: TGCGCCAGCAGCCTAAACAGGGACCAAGAGACCCAGTACTTC. Translating it yields CASSLNRDQETQYF.

The chain links TRBV30 to TRBJ1-6, with D possibly matching TRBD1 (6 bases). The germline gives CDR1 GTSNPN, CDR2 SVGIG (reference sequence). There are 13 residues in the CDR3. Deletions cut 4 bases from V and 10 bases from J, with 14 bases between. CDR3 nucleotide sequence: TGTGCCTGGACCCAGGCAGGGGTATCACCCCTCCACTTT. Translating gives CAWTQAGVSPLHF.

The gene calls are TRBV28 and TRBJ2-7; 10 nucleotides match TRBD1. CDR1 MDHEN and CDR2 SYDVKM come from the germline V gene. This CDR3 comprises 17 residues. Losses at the gene ends were 3 bases for V and 3 bases for J; bases not matched to a gene: 11. CDR3: CASSFPLTGGAVYEQYF. The CDR3 bases are TGTGCCAGCAGTTTCCCCCTGACAGGGGGCGCGGTCTACGAGCAGTACTTC.

J is TRBJ2-3 and V is TRBV18, with D possibly being TRBD2 (6 bases). Germline V gene lookup returns CDR1 KGHSH and CDR2 LQKENI. Trimming took 0 bases from V and 6 from J, leaving 13 bases between them. The length of the CDR3 is 15 residues. CDR3 in amino acids: CASSPPYGGRDTQYF. CDR3 nucleotide sequence: TGTGCCAGCTCACCACCTTACGGGGGAAGGGATACGCAGTATTTT.

This chain uses TRBV9 with TRBJ1-1; TRBD1 might be the D (6 bases). Trimming shortened V by 4 bases and J by 5 bases, and 18 bases separated the two germline ends. CDR1 and CDR2 (germline): SGDLS, YYNGEE. The CDR3 length is 15 residues. This chain's CDR3 is CASSSRRGSETEAFF. The CDR3 region has the DNA TGTGCCAGCAGCTCTCGTAGGGGGTCGGAGACTGAAGCTTTCTTT.

This rearrangement joins TRBV27 to TRBJ1-1, with 11 positions matching TRBD1. Germline V gene lookup returns CDR1 MNHEY and CDR2 SMNVEV (reference sequence). Trimming removed 5 bases from V and 11 bases from J; junction bases left unmatched: 16. The CDR3 length is 16 residues. The CDR3 reads CASSPQPGQGVWGAFF. CDR3 DNA: TGTGCCAGCAGTCCCCAACCGGGACAGGGGGTTTGGGGGGCTTTCTTT.

The chain uses TRBV10-2 and TRBJ2-5; 10 nucleotides align to TRBD2. This CDR3 is built from 16 residues. The V gene end was trimmed by 3 bases and the J gene end by 5 bases; junction bases not matched to a gene: 9. CDR1 and CDR2 (germline): WSHSY, SAAADI. CDR3 nucleotide sequence: TGCGCCAGCAGTGACGCACCTAGCGGGGGAAAGGAGACCCAGTACTTC. Its translation is CASSDAPSGGKETQYF.

The chain has TRBV5-1 and TRBJ1-6, with TRBD1 as a possible D gene (5 bases). Trimming took 0 bases from V and 0 from J, leaving 10 bases between them. The germline V gene encodes CDR1 SGHRS and CDR2 YFSETQ. This CDR3 is built from 17 residues. CDR3 residues: CASSLGQTSSYNSPLHF. For the CDR3, the DNA is TGCGCCAGCAGCTTGGGACAGACGAGCTCCTATAATTCACCCCTCCACTTT.

The chain carries TRBV7-2 and TRBJ2-7; TRBD1 agrees at 8 bases. V was pared by 4 bases and J by 4 bases, with 0 bases of the junction left unmatched. Germline CDR1 and CDR2: SGHTA and FQGNSA. The CDR3 loop spans 12 amino acids. CDR3 DNA: TGTGCCAGCAGCTACAGGGGGTACGAGCAGTACTTC. Translation gives CASSYRGYEQYF.

This sequence joins TRBV29-1 and TRBJ2-3; a possible D gene is TRBD1 (5 bases). The V gene lost 4 bases and the J gene lost 1 base, with 12 bases spanning the gap. The germline CDR1 and CDR2 sequences are SQVTM and ANQGSEA. This CDR3 is built from 14 residues. DNA of the CDR3: TGCAGCGTTGGCTCAGGGTACGGCACAGATACGCAGTATTTT. Encoded protein: CSVGSGYGTDTQYF.

This clone was observed a handful of times. This chain joins TRBV20-1 and TRBJ2-3; no clear D. The ends were cut back, 6 bases at V and 5 bases at J, with 9 bases in the middle. This CDR3 is built from 11 residues. Looked up from germline, CDR1 is DFQATT and CDR2 is SNEGSKA (reference sequence). The CDR3 sequence is CSALEVDTQYF. The CDR3 DNA reads as TGCAGTGCCCTAGAGGTAGATACGCAGTATTTT.

The rearrangement joins TRBV7-3 to TRBJ2-1; TRBD2 matches at 13 bases. Trimming cost V 4 bases and J 2 bases; bases outside gene matches: 5. The germline gives CDR1 SGHTA, CDR2 FQGTGA. The CDR3 spans 17 residues. In nucleotides, the CDR3 is TGTGCCAGCAGCTCCTTCACTAGCGGGGGGGCCTACAATGAGCAGTTCTTC. Translation gives CASSSFTSGGAYNEQFF.

The V and J genes are TRBV21-1 and TRBJ1-1; the D call TRBD1 from the table was never checked on the DNA. TRBV21-1 is classified as a pseudogene. This CDR3 contains 16 residues. In DNA, the CDR3 is TGTGCCAGCAGTCCCCGAAGGGGGCGGATGAACACTGAAGCTTTCTTT. This gives the protein CASSPRRGRMNTEAFF.

The V and J genes are TRBV6-6 and TRBJ1-1; no definite D call. This CDR3 has 12 amino acids. The germline V gene encodes CDR1 MNHNY and CDR2 SVGAGI (reference sequence). Trimming cost V 5 bases and J 5 bases, with 9 bases left between them. CDR3 protein: CASSTGGTEAFF. The CDR3 DNA follows: TGTGCCAGCAGTACGGGCGGGACTGAAGCTTTCTTT.

V is TRBV11-2 and J is TRBJ2-7, with TRBD2 as a possible D gene (5 bases). Trimming left V 6 bases short and J 1 base short, with 13 bases between. The germline gives CDR1 SGHAT, CDR2 FQNNGV. The CDR3 loop spans 14 amino acids. CDR3 DNA: TGTGCCAGCAGGCTCTTGGGAGCGTCCTACGAGCAGTACTTC. The encoded protein is CASRLLGASYEQYF.